The 18 T cell receptor beta chains listed next were all sequenced from one sample in a study of beta chain features in type 1 diabetes. Sequencing targeted expressed TCRB transcripts, as all isolated RNA had been reverse transcribed. Profiled with immunoSEQ multiplex PCR; TCRdb holds only in-frame clones, not every one. The sample comprises almost 250,000 clones, around an eighth of which are singletons, and about 0.024% rests with the top ten. Source material: naive CD4+ T cells from blood. These receptors were taken from a woman in her thirties or forties in good health.

Only a few counts were recorded for this clone. The rearrangement joins TRBV7-6 to TRBJ2-1; 14 bases match TRBD2. V lost 5 bases and J lost 9; bases outside the gene matches: 3. CDR1 is SGHVS and CDR2 is FNYEAQ in the germline V gene. The CDR3 is 14 amino acids. The DNA of the CDR3 is TGTGCCAGCAGCACGGGACTAGCGGGGGCTGAGCAGTTCTTC. This codes for CASSTGLAGAEQFF.

This clone was picked up a small number of times. The chain joins TRBV2 to TRBJ2-3, with TRBD2 matching over 11 bases. CDR1 is SNHLY, CDR2 FYNNEI, per germline. The CDR3 consists of 15 residues. The V and J ends lost 3 bases and 6 bases, in that order; junction bases with no gene match: 5. CDR3 loop: CASSELASGGDTQYF. The CDR3, as DNA: TGTGCCAGCAGTGAGTTGGCTAGCGGGGGGGATACGCAGTATTTT.

The V gene is TRBV5-1, the J gene TRBJ2-1; D unclear. V lost 0 bases and J 5 bases, leaving 9 bases between the germline ends. The germline V gene encodes CDR1 SGHRS and CDR2 YFSETQ. The CDR3 runs to 14 residues. CDR3 loop: CASSLALGHNEQFF. The DNA of the CDR3 is TGCGCCAGCAGCTTGGCCCTAGGCCACAATGAGCAGTTCTTC.

The genes are TRBV2 and TRBJ1-2, with D possibly TRBD1 on 6 matching bases. The CDR3 length is 14 residues. Germline V gene data show CDR1 as SNHLY and CDR2 as FYNNEI. Trimming pared 7 bases from V and 0 bases from J, leaving 12 bases between. CDR3 nucleotides: TGTGCCAGCAACAACAGGGAAGCTAACTATGGCTACACCTTC. Its protein product is CASNNREANYGYTF.

This clone came up a few times. This sequence joins TRBV7-2 and TRBJ1-1; D is unclear. This CDR3 spans 13 amino acids. V lost 1 base and J 1 base, leaving 4 bases between the germline ends. The germline V gene has CDR1 SGHTA and CDR2 FQGNSA. The CDR3 DNA reads as TGTGCCAGCAGCTTAGGGCAGAACACTGAAGCTTTCTTT. Protein: CASSLGQNTEAFF.

This clone came up a few times. The chain links TRBV19 to TRBJ1-1; tentative D call: TRBD1 (5 bases). Germline assignment: CDR1 LNHDA and CDR2 SQIVND (reference sequence). With 8 bases removed from V and 1 base from J, the gap between germline ends came to 11 bases. This CDR3 contains 13 residues. The chain's CDR3 is CASGFGGNTEAFF. In nucleotides, the CDR3 is TGTGCCAGTGGCTTCGGGGGGAACACTGAAGCTTTCTTT.

In its sample, this clone was seen a few times. This sequence joins TRBV2 and TRBJ1-1, with TRBD1 matching over 7 bases. Per the germline V gene, CDR1 is SNHLY and CDR2 is FYNNEI. Losses at the gene ends were 6 bases for V and 0 bases for J; bases not matched to a gene: 7. CDR3 length equals 15 residues. The CDR3 here is CASRGDSNMNTEAFF. The CDR3 bases are TGTGCCAGCAGGGGGGACAGTAACATGAACACTGAAGCTTTCTTT.

The CDR3 bases are TGTGCCAGTAGTATTGGCAGGGGAATCGCAGATACGCAGTATTTT. Its protein is CASSIGRGIADTQYF. The V gene is TRBV19, the J gene TRBJ2-3, with D possibly TRBD1 on 6 matching bases. Trimming cost V 3 bases and J 4 bases, with 14 bases left between them. The CDR3 runs 15 residues. Germline V gene lookup returns CDR1 LNHDA and CDR2 SQIVND (reference sequence).

The sample holds a few counts of this clone. The V call is TRBV18, the J call TRBJ1-1; the D gene is possibly TRBD1 (6 bases). V lost 6 bases and J 2 bases, leaving 13 bases between the germline ends. The CDR3 sequence is 14 residues long. Germline lookup yields CDR1 KGHSH and CDR2 LQKENI. The CDR3 sequence: CASSLGQINTEAFF. CDR3 DNA: TGTGCCAGCTCGCTGGGACAAATCAACACTGAAGCTTTCTTT.

For the CDR3, the DNA is TGTGCCAGTAGTATACCCGGGACAGGGGGCTACGAGCAGTACTTC. Its translation: CASSIPGTGGYEQYF. The rearrangement joins TRBV19 to TRBJ2-7; 11 positions agree with TRBD1. The J segment lost 3 bases and the V segment lost 2 bases, leaving 3 bases of the junction unmatched. The germline CDR1 and CDR2 sequences are LNHDA and SQIVND (reference sequence). This CDR3 has 15 amino acids.

This clone was found a few times. The chain combines TRBV19 with TRBJ1-1; TRBD1 aligns across 7 bases. The CDR3 has 16 amino acids. Trimming took 3 bases from V and 0 from J; bases not matched to a gene: 7. Germline values: CDR1 LNHDA, CDR2 SQIVND (reference sequence). CDR3 sequence (DNA): TGTGCCAGTAGTATTGACAGGGCCCAGATGAACACTGAAGCTTTCTTT. Its protein is CASSIDRAQMNTEAFF.

The rearrangement links TRBV19 to TRBJ1-2; unclear D gene. The germline gives CDR1 LNHDA, CDR2 SQIVND (reference sequence). The V and J ends lost 3 bases and 1 base respectively, with 9 bases between them. The CDR3 covers 14 residues. CDR3 in amino acids: CASSMGGLNYGYTF. The CDR3 bases are TGTGCCAGTAGTATGGGAGGTCTTAACTATGGCTACACCTTC.

DNA of the CDR3: TGTGCCACCAGCAGGGATAAGACAGGGAATGGGGGCTACACCTTC. Its protein product is CATSRDKTGNGGYTF. The chain uses TRBV15 and TRBJ1-2, with 7 bases fitting TRBD1. Germline V CDR1 and CDR2: LNHNV, YYDKDF (reference sequence). The CDR3 has 15 amino acids. Unmatched junction bases numbered 12, after V lost 3 bases and J lost 8 bases.

V is TRBV7-9 and J is TRBJ2-7, with 10 bases matching TRBD2. The CDR3 is 16 amino acids. With V trimmed by 5 bases and J by 4 bases, 11 bases remained unmatched. Per germline, CDR1 SEHNR and CDR2 FQNEAQ (reference sequence). For the CDR3, the DNA is TGTGCCAGCAGCATAACTAGCGGGGATACTTGGTACGAGCAGTACTTC. Its protein is CASSITSGDTWYEQYF.

V gene TRBV21-1 combines with J gene TRBJ2-3; the table's TRBD2 call for D was not verified on the DNA. TRBV21-1 is labeled a pseudogene. This CDR3 contains 16 residues. The CDR3 spells CASNHANYTSTDTQYF. DNA of the CDR3: TGTGCCAGCAACCACGCGAACTATACTAGCACAGATACGCAGTATTTT.

This clone has only a few counts. This rearrangement joins TRBV5-1 to TRBJ2-5, with 8 bases fitting TRBD2. Germline trimming cut 5 bases from V and 2 bases from J; bases unmatched to any gene: 8. The germline CDR1 and CDR2 sequences are SGHRS and YFSETQ. There are 15 residues in the CDR3. This CDR3 is CASRSQAGVQETQYF. CDR3 in DNA: TGCGCCAGCAGGTCTCAAGCGGGGGTACAAGAGACCCAGTACTTC.

This clone has only a few counts. The rearrangement links TRBV21-1 to TRBJ1-2; whether TRBD1, the table's D call, matches the DNA was not checked. TRBV21-1 is a pseudogene. The CDR3 loop spans 16 amino acids. This chain's CDR3 is CASSKDCRWQGNGYTF. In DNA form, the CDR3 reads TGTGCCAGCAGCAAAGATTGCAGGTGGCAGGGAAATGGCTACACCTTC.

The V call is TRBV25-1, the J call TRBJ1-3; no clear D. This CDR3 spans 14 amino acids. The V end was cut by 6 bases, the J end by 1 base, with 10 bases between. Germline V gene data show CDR1 as MGHDK and CDR2 as SYGVNS. CDR3 DNA sequence: TGTGCCAGCAGCCCTGTCCCGTCTGGAAACACCATATATTTT. It codes for CASSPVPSGNTIYF.